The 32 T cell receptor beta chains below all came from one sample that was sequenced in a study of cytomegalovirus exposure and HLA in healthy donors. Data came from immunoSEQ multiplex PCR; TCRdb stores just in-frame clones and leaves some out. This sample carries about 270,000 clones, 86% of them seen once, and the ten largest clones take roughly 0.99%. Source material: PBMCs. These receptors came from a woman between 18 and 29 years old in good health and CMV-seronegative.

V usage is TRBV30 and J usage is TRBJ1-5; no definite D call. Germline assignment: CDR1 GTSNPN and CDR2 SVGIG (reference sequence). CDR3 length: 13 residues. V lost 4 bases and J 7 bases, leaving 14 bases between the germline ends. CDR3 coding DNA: TGTGCCTGGAATTACGTAGGCGGGCAGCCCCAGCATTTT. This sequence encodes CAWNYVGGQPQHF.

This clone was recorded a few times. This chain's CDR3 is CASRGTGRLYGYTF. The CDR3 bases are TGTGCCAGCAGGGGGACAGGTCGCCTCTATGGCTACACCTTC. V gene TRBV7-2 combines with J gene TRBJ1-2; TRBD1 matches 8 bases. Germline V gene sequence: CDR1 SGHTA, CDR2 FQGNSA. The CDR3 loop spans 14 amino acids. Trimming at V came to 6 bases and at J to 4 bases, leaving 7 bases not matched to a gene.

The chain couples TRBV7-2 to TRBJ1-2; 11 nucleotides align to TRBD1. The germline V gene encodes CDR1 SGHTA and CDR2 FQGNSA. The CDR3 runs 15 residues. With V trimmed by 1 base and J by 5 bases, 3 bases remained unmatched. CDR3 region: CASSLGGTGGYGYTF. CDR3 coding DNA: TGTGCCAGCAGCTTAGGCGGGACAGGGGGTTATGGCTACACCTTC. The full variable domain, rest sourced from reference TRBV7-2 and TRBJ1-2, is GAGVSQSPSNKVTEKGKDVELRCDPISGHTALYWYRQSLGQGLEFLIYFQGNSAPDKSGLPSDRFSAERTGGSVSTLTIQRTQQEDSAVYLCASSLGGTGGYGYTFGSGTRLTVV.

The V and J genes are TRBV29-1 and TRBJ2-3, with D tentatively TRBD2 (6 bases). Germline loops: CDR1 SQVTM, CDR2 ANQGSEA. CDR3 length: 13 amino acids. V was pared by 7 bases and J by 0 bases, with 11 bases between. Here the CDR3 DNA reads TGCAGCGAGGAGGGGCTTAGCACAGATACGCAGTATTTT. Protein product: CSEEGLSTDTQYF.

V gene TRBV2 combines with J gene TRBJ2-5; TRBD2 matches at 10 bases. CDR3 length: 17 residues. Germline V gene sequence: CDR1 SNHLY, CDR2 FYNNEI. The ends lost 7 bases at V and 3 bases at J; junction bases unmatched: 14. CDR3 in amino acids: CASIRVVGGLAEETQYF. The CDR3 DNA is TGTGCCAGCATCCGGGTAGTGGGCGGACTAGCGGAAGAGACCCAGTACTTC. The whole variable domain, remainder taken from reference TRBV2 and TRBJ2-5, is EPEVTQTPSHQVTQMGQEVILRCVPISNHLYFYWYRQILGQKVEFLVSFYNNEISEKSEIFDDQFSVERPDGSNFTLKIRSTKLEDSAMYFCASIRVVGGLAEETQYFGPGTRLLVL.

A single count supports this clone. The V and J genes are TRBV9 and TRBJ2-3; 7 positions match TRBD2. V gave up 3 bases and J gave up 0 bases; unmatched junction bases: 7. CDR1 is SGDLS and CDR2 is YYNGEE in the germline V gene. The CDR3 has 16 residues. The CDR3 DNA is TGTGCCAGCAGCGCACGAGAGCGGGGAAGCACAGATACGCAGTATTTT. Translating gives CASSARERGSTDTQYF.

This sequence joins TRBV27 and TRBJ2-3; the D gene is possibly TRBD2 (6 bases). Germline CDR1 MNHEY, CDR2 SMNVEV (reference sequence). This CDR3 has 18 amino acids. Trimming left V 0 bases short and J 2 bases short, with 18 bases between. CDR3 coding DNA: TGTGCCAGCAGTTTATCGGGACGTGGGAGGCGGGTCACAGATACGCAGTATTTT. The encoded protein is CASSLSGRGRRVTDTQYF.

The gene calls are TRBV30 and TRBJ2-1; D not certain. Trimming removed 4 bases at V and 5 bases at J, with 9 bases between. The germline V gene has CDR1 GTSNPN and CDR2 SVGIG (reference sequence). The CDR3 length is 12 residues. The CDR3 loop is CAWNRRNNEQFF. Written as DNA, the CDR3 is TGTGCCTGGAATCGCAGAAACAATGAGCAGTTCTTC.

The CDR3, as DNA: TGTGCCATCAGGAGCGGGGGAGGGGATACGCAGTATTTT. It specifies CAIRSGGGDTQYF. The V gene is TRBV10-3, the J gene TRBJ2-3, with 8 positions matching TRBD2. J was trimmed by 6 bases and V by 6 bases; bases with no gene match: 5. CDR1 is ENHRY, CDR2 SYGVKD, per germline. The CDR3 totals 13 residues.

Here the CDR3 reads CASSVGGGLVREQYF. The CDR3 nucleotides read TGTGCCAGCAGTGTGGGCGGGGGCCTTGTACGCGAGCAGTACTTC. This chain joins TRBV28 and TRBJ2-7; a weak D match, TRBD2 (7 bases). V was trimmed by 5 bases and J by 6 bases, leaving 20 bases between them. The CDR3 has 15 residues. Germline lookup yields CDR1 MDHEN and CDR2 SYDVKM.

CDR3 protein: CASSVMGLQNTQYF. For the CDR3, the DNA is TGTGCCAGCTCTGTGATGGGGCTTCAGAATACGCAGTATTTT. V gene TRBV18 combines with J gene TRBJ2-3, with D possibly being TRBD1 (5 bases). From germline, CDR1 is KGHSH and CDR2 LQKENI. This CDR3 spans 14 amino acids. With 6 bases removed from V and 7 bases from J, the gap between germline ends came to 17 bases.

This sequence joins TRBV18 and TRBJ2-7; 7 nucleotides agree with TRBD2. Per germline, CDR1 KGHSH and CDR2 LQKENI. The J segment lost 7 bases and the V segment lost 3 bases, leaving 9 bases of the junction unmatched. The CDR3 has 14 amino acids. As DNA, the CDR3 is TGTGCCAGCTCACCGGGGAGGGCAACGATAGAGCAGTACTTC. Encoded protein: CASSPGRATIEQYF.

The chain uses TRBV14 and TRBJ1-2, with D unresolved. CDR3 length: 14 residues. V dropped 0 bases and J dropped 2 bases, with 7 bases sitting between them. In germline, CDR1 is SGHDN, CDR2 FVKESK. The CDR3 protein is CASSQEHRNYGYTF. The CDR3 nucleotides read TGTGCCAGCAGCCAAGAGCACAGAAACTATGGCTACACCTTC.

The CDR3 spells CASSYQGRSTDTQYF. In nucleotides, the CDR3 is TGTGCCAGCAGTTACCAGGGGCGAAGCACAGATACGCAGTATTTT. The chain is built from TRBV6-6 and TRBJ2-3; possible D gene TRBD1, 6 bases. V was cut by 2 bases and J by 0 bases, with 9 bases left in between. CDR3 length equals 15 residues. CDR1 and CDR2 from the germline V gene are MNHNY and SVGAGI (reference sequence).

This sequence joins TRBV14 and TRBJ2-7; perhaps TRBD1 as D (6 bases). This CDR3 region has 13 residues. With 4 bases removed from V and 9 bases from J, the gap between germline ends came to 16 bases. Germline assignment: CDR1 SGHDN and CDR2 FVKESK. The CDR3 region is CASSPQQGRGQYF. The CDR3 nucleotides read TGTGCCAGCAGCCCCCAACAGGGTCGGGGGCAGTACTTC.

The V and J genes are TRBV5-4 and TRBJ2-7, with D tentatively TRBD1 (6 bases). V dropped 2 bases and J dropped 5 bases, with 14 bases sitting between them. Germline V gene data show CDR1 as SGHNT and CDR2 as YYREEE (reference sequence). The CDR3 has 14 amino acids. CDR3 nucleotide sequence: TGTGCCAGCAGCTTCGGACAGTTGACAAACGAGCAGTACTTC. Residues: CASSFGQLTNEQYF.

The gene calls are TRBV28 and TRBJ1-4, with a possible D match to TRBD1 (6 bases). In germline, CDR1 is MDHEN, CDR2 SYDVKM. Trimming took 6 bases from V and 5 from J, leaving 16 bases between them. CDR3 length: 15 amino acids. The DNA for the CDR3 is TGTGCCAGCAGCCCCAACAGGGTTGCCAATGAAAAACTGTTTTTT. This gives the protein CASSPNRVANEKLFF.

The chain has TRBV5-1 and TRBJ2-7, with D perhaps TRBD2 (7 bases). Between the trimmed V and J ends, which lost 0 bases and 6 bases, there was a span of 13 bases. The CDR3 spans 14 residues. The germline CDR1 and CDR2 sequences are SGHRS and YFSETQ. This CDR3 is CASSLAGGNFEQYF. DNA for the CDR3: TGCGCCAGCAGCTTGGCGGGGGGCAATTTCGAGCAGTACTTC.

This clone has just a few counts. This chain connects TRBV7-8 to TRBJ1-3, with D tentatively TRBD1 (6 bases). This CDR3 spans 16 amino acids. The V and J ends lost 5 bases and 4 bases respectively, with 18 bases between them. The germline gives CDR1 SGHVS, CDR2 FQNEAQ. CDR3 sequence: CASSMKGGAIGNTIYF. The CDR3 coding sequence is TGTGCCAGCAGCATGAAAGGGGGGGCGATAGGAAACACCATATATTTT.

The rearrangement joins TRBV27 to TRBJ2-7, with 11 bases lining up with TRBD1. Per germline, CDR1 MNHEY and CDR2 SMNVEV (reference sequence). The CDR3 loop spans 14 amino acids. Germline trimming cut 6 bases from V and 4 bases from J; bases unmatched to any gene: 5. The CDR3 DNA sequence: TGTGCCAGCAGCGGACAGGGGGCTTGGTACGAGCAGTACTTC. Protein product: CASSGQGAWYEQYF.

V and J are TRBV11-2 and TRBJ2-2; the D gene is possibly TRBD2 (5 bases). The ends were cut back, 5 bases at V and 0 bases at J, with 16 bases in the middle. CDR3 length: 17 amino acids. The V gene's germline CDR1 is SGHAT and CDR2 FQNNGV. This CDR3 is CASSPFRESPNTGELFF. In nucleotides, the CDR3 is TGTGCCAGCAGCCCGTTTAGGGAGTCGCCGAACACCGGGGAGCTGTTTTTT.

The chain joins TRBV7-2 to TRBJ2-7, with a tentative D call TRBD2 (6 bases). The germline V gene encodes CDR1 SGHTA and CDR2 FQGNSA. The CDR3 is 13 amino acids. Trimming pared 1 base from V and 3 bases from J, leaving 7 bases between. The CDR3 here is CASSLGRGYEQYF. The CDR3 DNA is TGTGCCAGCAGCTTAGGGAGGGGCTACGAGCAGTACTTC.

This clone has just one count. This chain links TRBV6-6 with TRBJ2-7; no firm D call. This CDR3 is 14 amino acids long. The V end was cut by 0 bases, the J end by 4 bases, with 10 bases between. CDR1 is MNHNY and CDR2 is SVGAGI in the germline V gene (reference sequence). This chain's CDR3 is CASSYSETLYEQYF. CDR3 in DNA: TGTGCCAGCAGTTACTCGGAGACTCTATACGAGCAGTACTTC.

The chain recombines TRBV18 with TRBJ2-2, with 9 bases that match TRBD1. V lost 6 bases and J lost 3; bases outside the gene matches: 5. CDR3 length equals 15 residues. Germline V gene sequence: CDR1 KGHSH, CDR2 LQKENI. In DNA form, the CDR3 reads TGTGCCAGCTCTCCCGGGACAGGGTACACCGGGGAGCTGTTTTTT. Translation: CASSPGTGYTGELFF.

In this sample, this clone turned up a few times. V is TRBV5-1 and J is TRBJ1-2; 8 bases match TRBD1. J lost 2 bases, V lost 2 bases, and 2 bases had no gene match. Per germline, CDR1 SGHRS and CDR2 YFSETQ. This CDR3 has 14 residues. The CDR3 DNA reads TGCGCCAGCAGCTTTTGGGACAGGAACTATGGCTACACCTTC. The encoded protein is CASSFWDRNYGYTF.

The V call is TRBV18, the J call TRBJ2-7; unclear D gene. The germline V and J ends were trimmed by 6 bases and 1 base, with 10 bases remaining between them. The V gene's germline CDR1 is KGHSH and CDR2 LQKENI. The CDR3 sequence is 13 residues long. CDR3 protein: CASSASGSYEQYF. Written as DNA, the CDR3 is TGTGCCAGCTCCGCCTCAGGATCCTACGAGCAGTACTTC.

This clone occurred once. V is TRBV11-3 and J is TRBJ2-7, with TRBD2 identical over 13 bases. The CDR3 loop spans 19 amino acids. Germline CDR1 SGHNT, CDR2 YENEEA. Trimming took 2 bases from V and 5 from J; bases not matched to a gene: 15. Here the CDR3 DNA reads TGTGCCAGCAGCTTAAGAGGGGGGCGACTAGCGGGAGGTAGGAACGAGCAGTACTTC. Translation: CASSLRGGRLAGGRNEQYF.

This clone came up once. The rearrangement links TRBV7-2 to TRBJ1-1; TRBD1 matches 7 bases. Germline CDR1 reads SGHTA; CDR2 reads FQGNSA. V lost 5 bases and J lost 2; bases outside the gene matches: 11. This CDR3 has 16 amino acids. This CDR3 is CASSTQGRLTNTEAFF. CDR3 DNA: TGTGCCAGCAGCACACAGGGGCGACTCACTAACACTGAAGCTTTCTTT. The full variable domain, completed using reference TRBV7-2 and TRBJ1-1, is GAGVSQSPSNKVTEKGKDVELRCDPISGHTALYWYRQSLGQGLEFLIYFQGNSAPDKSGLPSDRFSAERTGGSVSTLTIQRTQQEDSAVYLCASSTQGRLTNTEAFFGQGTRLTVV.

The CDR3 here is CAIRGGAYEQYF. The CDR3 DNA sequence: TGTGCCATCCGGGGGGGGGCCTACGAGCAGTACTTC. The rearrangement joins TRBV10-3 to TRBJ2-7; 8 bases are a match to TRBD2. Germline trimming cut 8 bases from V and 2 bases from J; bases unmatched to any gene: 2. The CDR3 consists of 12 residues. In germline, CDR1 is ENHRY, CDR2 SYGVKD.

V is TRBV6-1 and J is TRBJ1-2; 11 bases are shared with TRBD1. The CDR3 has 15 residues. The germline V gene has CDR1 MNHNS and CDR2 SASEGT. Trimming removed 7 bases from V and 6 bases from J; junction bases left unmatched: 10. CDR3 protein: CASISGQGAKHGYTF. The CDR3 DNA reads TGTGCCAGCATTTCTGGACAGGGGGCGAAGCATGGCTACACCTTC.

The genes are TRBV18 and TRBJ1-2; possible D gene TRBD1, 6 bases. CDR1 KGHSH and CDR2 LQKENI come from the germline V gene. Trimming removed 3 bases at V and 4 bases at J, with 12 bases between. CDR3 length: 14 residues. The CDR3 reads CASSPGGLIYGYTF. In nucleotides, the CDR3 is TGTGCCAGCTCACCGGGGGGGCTTATCTATGGCTACACCTTC.

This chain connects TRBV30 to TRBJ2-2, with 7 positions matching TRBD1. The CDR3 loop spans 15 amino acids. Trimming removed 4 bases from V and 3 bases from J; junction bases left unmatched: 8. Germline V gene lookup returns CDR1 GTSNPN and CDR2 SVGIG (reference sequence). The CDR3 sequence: CAWKGGNWDTGELFF. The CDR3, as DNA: TGTGCCTGGAAAGGGGGCAATTGGGACACCGGGGAGCTGTTTTTT. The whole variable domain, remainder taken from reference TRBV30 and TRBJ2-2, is SQTIHQWPATLVQPVGSPLSLECTVEGTSNPNLYWYRQAAGRGLQLLFYSVGIGQISSEVPQNLSASRPQDRQFILSSKKLLLSDSGFYLCAWKGGNWDTGELFFGEGSRLTVL.